This passage covers 14 T cell receptor beta chains from one sample sequenced in a study of shared clonotypes between healthy human individuals. Measured with immunoSEQ multiplex PCR; TCRdb has only the in-frame clones, and not every one. The table has about 2.2 million clones, around 93% seen once; the top ten hold about 1.7%. Terminally differentiated effector memory CD45RA+ cells were excluded by CCR7 positive selection of CD45RO-negative cells. Sequenced material: naive CD8+ T cells from PBMCs. Receptors originate from a man younger than 30 in good health. Some clones in this sample may be carry-over from other donors' samples.

J is TRBJ2-5 and V is TRBV2, with D maybe TRBD2 (6 bases). The V gene lost 1 base and the J gene lost 5 bases, with 11 bases spanning the gap. The CDR3 is 14 residues long. In germline, CDR1 is SNHLY, CDR2 FYNNEI. The CDR3 sequence is CASSEGGGEETQYF. In DNA form, the CDR3 reads TGTGCCAGCAGTGAAGGTGGCGGGGAGGAGACCCAGTACTTC.

This sequence joins TRBV19 and TRBJ2-1; D uncertain. V gave up 3 bases and J gave up 2 bases, with 11 bases separating them. CDR3 length: 15 amino acids. From germline, CDR1 is LNHDA and CDR2 SQIVND (reference sequence). The CDR3 DNA reads as TGTGCCAGTAGTATTAGAGAGCAGACCTACAATGAGCAGTTCTTC. It specifies CASSIREQTYNEQFF.

The chain carries TRBV6-1 and TRBJ2-5; D ambiguous. CDR1 is MNHNS, CDR2 SASEGT, per germline. V lost 2 bases, J lost 13 bases, and 14 bases lay in between. The CDR3 runs to 12 residues. CDR3 DNA sequence: TGTGCCAGCAGTGAAAGGGCAGGCGGTGGGTACTTC. Amino acids: CASSERAGGGYF.

The J gene is TRBJ2-2, the V gene TRBV7-9; D call uncertain. Germline V gene sequence: CDR1 SEHNR, CDR2 FQNEAQ (reference sequence). Trimming removed 4 bases at V and 8 bases at J, with 8 bases between. This CDR3 comprises 12 residues. CDR3 sequence reads: CASSSDQGELFF. CDR3 nucleotide sequence: TGTGCCAGCAGCTCCGACCAGGGGGAGCTGTTTTTT.

The rearrangement links TRBV21-1 to TRBJ2-5. TRBV21-1 is classified as a pseudogene. This CDR3 has 15 residues. This chain's CDR3 is CASSKRPPCTETQYF. CDR3 nucleotides: TGTGCCAGCAGCAAAAGGCCCCCCTGCACAGAGACCCAGTACTTC.

J is TRBJ1-1 and V is TRBV6-6; a possible D gene is TRBD1 (5 bases). With 8 bases removed from V and 4 bases from J, the gap between germline ends came to 14 bases. Germline V gene sequence: CDR1 MNHNY, CDR2 SVGAGI (reference sequence). The CDR3 contains 13 residues. CDR3 in DNA: TGTGCCAGCCTCGGGGGATTGGCCACTGAAGCTTTCTTT. This codes for CASLGGLATEAFF.

The chain links TRBV2 to TRBJ2-2; 8 bases agree with TRBD2. The CDR3 extends over 15 amino acids. Germline CDR1 reads SNHLY; CDR2 reads FYNNEI. V was pared by 6 bases and J by 3 bases, with 6 bases of the junction left unmatched. Here the CDR3 DNA reads TGTGCCAGCAGCGCCGGACTAGCCGACACCGGGGAGCTGTTTTTT. Its protein product is CASSAGLADTGELFF.

The gene calls are TRBV19 and TRBJ1-5; D remains unclear. Germline CDR1 is LNHDA and CDR2 is SQIVND (reference sequence). V lost 5 bases and J 5 bases, leaving 16 bases between the germline ends. The CDR3 is made up of 15 amino acids. In DNA form, the CDR3 reads TGTGCCAGTAGTCCAGACCTTGACTCCTATCAGCCCCAGCATTTT. Translated: CASSPDLDSYQPQHF.

The genes are TRBV10-3 and TRBJ1-1; 9 nucleotides align to TRBD1. CDR3 length equals 14 residues. Losses at the gene ends were 0 bases for V and 12 bases for J; bases not matched to a gene: 8. Germline CDR1 and CDR2: ENHRY and SYGVKD. The CDR3 DNA is TGTGCCATCAGTGAGTCGGGGGGACAGGGAATGACTTTCTTT. This codes for CAISESGGQGMTFF.

The CDR3 nucleotides are TGTGCCAGCAGCCAAGTGGGCCACGAGCAGTACTTC. Protein sequence: CASSQVGHEQYF. The chain links TRBV4-2 to TRBJ2-7; D is undetermined. The V gene's germline CDR1 is LGHNA and CDR2 YNFKEQ. This CDR3 is built from 12 residues. V lost 1 base and J lost 5, with 6 bases in between.

The V and J genes are TRBV27 and TRBJ2-2; 7 bases are a match to TRBD2. The trim removed 2 bases at V and 7 bases at J, leaving 10 bases unmatched. The CDR3 length is 16 residues. Per germline, CDR1 MNHEY and CDR2 SMNVEV (reference sequence). The chain's CDR3 is CASSLSLGLVNGELFF. The DNA of the CDR3 is TGTGCCAGCAGTTTAAGCCTCGGACTAGTTAACGGGGAGCTGTTTTTT.

The chain employs TRBV10-2 and TRBJ1-3; D is ambiguous. The CDR3 consists of 13 residues. V lost 1 base to trimming and J lost 4 bases, with 5 bases between them. Germline V gives CDR1 WSHSY, CDR2 SAAADI. In DNA, the CDR3 is TGCGCCAGCAGTGAGTGGCAGGGAAACACCATATATTTT. It translates to CASSEWQGNTIYF.

V is TRBV5-4 and J is TRBJ2-7; weak D call: TRBD2 (6 bases). Germline V gene data show CDR1 as SGHNT and CDR2 as YYREEE (reference sequence). This CDR3 contains 17 residues. Trimming cost V 0 bases and J 2 bases, with 18 bases left between them. CDR3 nucleotide sequence: TGTGCCAGCAGCTTGGCCGATCGGGGGAGTTTGGCCTACGAGCAGTACTTC. It specifies CASSLADRGSLAYEQYF.

V usage is TRBV21-1 and J usage is TRBJ2-5; the tabulated D call, TRBD1, remains unverified against the DNA. TRBV21-1 is labeled a pseudogene. CDR3 size: 17 residues. CDR3 nucleotide sequence: TGTGCCAGCAGCAAAGGGGGACAACAGGGGATTCGAGAGACCCAGTACTTC. It is translated as CASSKGGQQGIRETQYF.